The T cell receptor beta chain under discussion was sequenced for a study of blood T cells in healthy people across ages. A J-beta primer mix and a sample-barcoded 5' primer were used in a second PCR of roughly 6 to 12 cycles. TCRdb re-called the 5' RACE reads through MiXCR, storing one row per CDR3 protein. The table shows around 1.7 million distinct CDR3 sequences, with approximately 28% occurring only once. The study, taken as a whole, reports: Naive T cell percentage showed a strong correlation with the diversity of TCR beta.

This clonotype was detected a few times. Its antigen is undetermined. The V gene's germline CDR1 is GTSNPN and CDR2 SVGIG (reference sequence). V dropped 0 bases and J dropped 5 bases, with 14 bases sitting between them. The CDR3 consists of 15 residues. Isolation of PBMCs gave at least 7 million cells per sample. This clonotype was sampled from a woman aged 30 to 39 in good health. This chain links TRBV30 with TRBJ2-1, with TRBD2 as a possible D gene (5 bases). Sequencing was done on a sample of blood. CDR3 in amino acids: CAWSVGLARDNEQFF. The CDR3 DNA follows: TGTGCCTGGAGTGTAGGGCTAGCAAGGGACAATGAGCAGTTCTTC.